The 24 T cell receptor beta chains given below trace back to one sample, sequenced in a study of identical twins. MiXCR, run by TCRdb on the 5' RACE reads, gives a single entry per CDR3 protein. The sample consists of 690,000 or so distinct CDR3 sequences, 5.5% to 6.5% of them appearing once. Sequenced material: naive T cells sorted from blood. Every receptor here comes from a man younger than 35 in good health.

This clonotype has a count of ten or more. This chain connects TRBV20-1 to TRBJ2-1, with a tentative D call TRBD2 (6 bases). The CDR3 covers 11 residues. Per the germline V gene, CDR1 is DFQATT and CDR2 is SNEGSKA (reference sequence). V lost 1 base and J lost 14, with 12 bases in between. The CDR3 sequence is CSARVREREFF. CDR3 nucleotide sequence: TGCAGTGCTAGAGTCCGGGAGAGAGAGTTCTTC.

This chain uses TRBV6-1 with TRBJ1-5, with 9 bases fitting TRBD1. The CDR3 has 15 amino acids. Unmatched junction bases numbered 7, after V lost 6 bases and J lost 4 bases. Germline V gene data show CDR1 as MNHNS and CDR2 as SASEGT. CDR3 nucleotide sequence: TGTGCCAGCAGGGGGAGGACAGGGGTAAATCAGCCCCAGCATTTT. Translation gives CASRGRTGVNQPQHF.

This clonotype occurred many times. The chain carries TRBV20-1 and TRBJ2-2; D unclear. Trimming left V 4 bases short and J 0 bases short, with 12 bases between. The CDR3 consists of 15 residues. Looked up from germline, CDR1 is DFQATT and CDR2 is SNEGSKA (reference sequence). In nucleotides, the CDR3 is TGCAGTGCTACGTCGTGGCAGGCGAACACCGGGGAGCTGTTTTTT. Its protein product is CSATSWQANTGELFF.

This clonotype was recorded at least ten times. The chain is built from TRBV10-3 and TRBJ1-1, with D maybe TRBD1 (5 bases). CDR3 size: 14 residues. Trimming took 11 bases from V and 6 from J, leaving 22 bases between them. Germline loops: CDR1 ENHRY, CDR2 SYGVKD. The CDR3 coding sequence is TGTGCCGTCAAGACAGCAATTGAGGTGGCTGAAGCTTTCTTT. Its translation: CAVKTAIEVAEAFF.

This clonotype came up a few times. V gene TRBV5-1 combines with J gene TRBJ2-1; 7 bases are a match to TRBD2. Germline CDR1 reads SGHRS; CDR2 reads YFSETQ. V lost 4 bases, J lost 7 bases, and 5 bases stayed unmatched. The CDR3 covers 13 residues. CDR3 nucleotides: TGCGCCAGCAGCGAACTAGCGTGGAATGAGCAGTTCTTC. It specifies CASSELAWNEQFF.

This clonotype was seen more than once but under ten times. This chain connects TRBV5-1 to TRBJ2-1; either TRBD1 or TRBD2 may supply D (5 bases each). Per germline, CDR1 SGHRS and CDR2 YFSETQ. There are 15 residues in the CDR3. V shed 1 base and J shed 6 bases, with 14 bases lying between them. CDR3 amino acids: CASSLYLRGPNEQFF. As DNA, the CDR3 is TGCGCCAGCAGCTTGTATCTACGGGGACCCAATGAGCAGTTCTTC.

At least ten counts were recorded for this clonotype. V and J are TRBV29-1 and TRBJ2-1; maybe TRBD2 (6 bases). Germline V gene lookup returns CDR1 SQVTM and CDR2 ANQGSEA. The CDR3 length is 15 residues. The V end was cut by 6 bases, the J end by 4 bases, with 19 bases between. Here the CDR3 DNA reads TGCAGCGTCAGCGCGACTACGGCGGGATACAATGAGCAGTTCTTC. This sequence encodes CSVSATTAGYNEQFF.

This clonotype occurred many times. J is TRBJ2-5 and V is TRBV6-1; D may be TRBD1 (5 bases). The CDR3 consists of 15 residues. CDR1 and CDR2 from the germline V gene are MNHNS and SASEGT. V gave up 5 bases and J gave up 5 bases, with 18 bases separating them. In DNA form, the CDR3 reads TGTGCCAGCAGTCAAACACTTGGCAGGGATGAGACCCAGTACTTC. This translates into CASSQTLGRDETQYF.

The DNA of the CDR3 is TGTGCCAGCAGTGATCTTGGGACTAGCGGGAATGTAAGGACCGGGGAGCTGTTTTTT. It encodes CASSDLGTSGNVRTGELFF. The V call is TRBV25-1, the J call TRBJ2-2, with 13 bases lining up with TRBD2. Germline-derived CDR1 and CDR2 are MGHDK and SYGVNS. V shed 3 bases and J 5 bases; nucleotides not matched to a gene: 12. The CDR3 is 19 residues long.

The chain uses TRBV7-9 and TRBJ1-1; D is possibly TRBD1 (6 bases). The germline V gene has CDR1 SEHNR and CDR2 FQNEAQ (reference sequence). This CDR3 region has 12 residues. V gave up 3 bases and J gave up 8 bases, with 10 bases separating them. CDR3 nucleotide sequence: TGTGCCAGCAGCTTCCGGACAGCCGAAGCTTTCTTT. Amino acid sequence: CASSFRTAEAFF.

This clonotype was detected many times. The chain couples TRBV29-1 to TRBJ2-5, with D perhaps given as TRBD1 or TRBD2 (5 bases each). V was trimmed by 8 bases and J by 4 bases, leaving 11 bases between them. The V gene's germline CDR1 is SQVTM and CDR2 ANQGSEA. There are 11 residues in the CDR3. CDR3 protein: CSLLRGETQYF. The CDR3 DNA sequence: TGCAGCCTTTTGAGGGGAGAGACCCAGTACTTC.

This clonotype was found many times. This chain joins TRBV28 and TRBJ2-3, with TRBD2 matching over 7 bases. The length of the CDR3 is 16 residues. The V gene end was trimmed by 0 bases and the J gene end by 0 bases; junction bases not matched to a gene: 3. Germline V lookup: CDR1 MDHEN, CDR2 SYDVKM. CDR3 in amino acids: CASSLWSSGSTDTQYF. CDR3 bases: TGTGCCAGCAGTTTATGGAGTAGCGGGAGCACAGATACGCAGTATTTT. Full variable domain (remainder filled in from reference TRBV28 and TRBJ2-3): DVKVTQSSRYLVKRTGEKVFLECVQDMDHENMFWYRQDPGLGLRLIYFSYDVKMKEKGDIPEGYSVSREKKERFSLILESASTNQTSMYLCASSLWSSGSTDTQYFGPGTRLTVL.

The rearrangement uses TRBV6-1 and TRBJ2-7, with D possibly TRBD2 on 5 matching bases. V gave up 0 bases and J gave up 4 bases, with 10 bases separating them. CDR3 length equals 14 residues. CDR1 MNHNS and CDR2 SASEGT come from the germline V gene. The CDR3 reads CASSEASPGYEQYV. The CDR3, as DNA: TGTGCCAGCAGTGAAGCTAGTCCGGGGTACGAGCAGTACGTC.

This clonotype was seen a few times. The V call is TRBV6-5, the J call TRBJ1-1; D is unclear. Germline assignment: CDR1 MNHEY and CDR2 SVGAGI. Trimming cost V 0 bases and J 8 bases, with 10 bases left between them. This CDR3 contains 13 residues. The CDR3 DNA reads as TGTGCCAGCAGTTACTCTTGGACCTCCGAAGCTTTCTTT. Translation gives CASSYSWTSEAFF.

This clonotype was seen more than once but under ten times. The CDR3 DNA follows: TGTGCCAGCAGTTTCGGGGAGTTGGACACTGAAGCTTTCTTT. Protein product: CASSFGELDTEAFF. The chain has TRBV12-3 or TRBV12-4 and TRBJ1-1, with D uncertain. CDR3 length equals 14 residues. Trimming stripped 3 bases from V and 3 bases from J, with 11 bases between.

This chain connects TRBV6-1 to TRBJ1-1; the D gene is possibly TRBD1 (6 bases). V was trimmed by 4 bases and J by 5 bases, leaving 14 bases between them. Germline lookup yields CDR1 MNHNS and CDR2 SASEGT. The CDR3 has 14 residues. CDR3 in DNA: TGTGCCAGCAGTGCGTCAGGGGAGGGGACTGAAGCTTTCTTT. Protein product: CASSASGEGTEAFF.

This clonotype was found a few times. CDR3 in amino acids: CASSLEAGGGYTF. The CDR3 nucleotides read TGTGCCAGCAGCTTAGAGGCAGGGGGTGGCTACACCTTC. The V call is TRBV7-2, the J call TRBJ1-2, with 7 positions matching TRBD1. This CDR3 is 13 amino acids long. Germline loops: CDR1 SGHTA, CDR2 FQGNSA. V gave up 1 base and J gave up 7 bases; unmatched junction bases: 3. Full variable domain (rest looked up from reference TRBV7-2 and TRBJ1-2): GAGVSQSPSNKVTEKGKDVELRCDPISGHTALYWYRQSLGQGLEFLIYFQGNSAPDKSGLPSDRFSAERTGGSVSTLTIQRTQQEDSAVYLCASSLEAGGGYTFGSGTRLTVV.

The table lists this clonotype with many counts. The chain has TRBV12-3 or TRBV12-4 and TRBJ1-4; D is undetermined. The CDR3 loop spans 14 amino acids. Deletions cut 6 bases from V and 2 bases from J, with 10 bases between. The CDR3 sequence: CASSSGFTNEKLFF. CDR3 DNA: TGTGCCAGCAGCTCGGGTTTTACTAATGAAAAACTGTTTTTT.

The rearrangement links TRBV21-1 to TRBJ1-5; the table names TRBD1, a call not compared with the DNA. TRBV21-1 is noted as a pseudogene. The CDR3 spans 15 residues. CDR3 sequence: CASSIYSRGGRPQHF. CDR3 DNA: TGTGCCAGCAGCATATATTCCAGGGGGGGGCGGCCCCAGCATTTT.

This chain links TRBV9 with TRBJ2-3; 11 bases map to TRBD2. Per germline, CDR1 SGDLS and CDR2 YYNGEE. V lost 4 bases, J lost 1 base, and 17 bases stayed unmatched. There are 20 residues in the CDR3. The DNA of the CDR3 is TGTGCCAGCAGCCTAGGGGGGAGACTAGCGGGAAACCAGGGCACAGATACGCAGTATTTT. Its protein product is CASSLGGRLAGNQGTDTQYF.

In this sample, this clonotype turned up many times. This chain joins TRBV10-3 and TRBJ1-3; D is ambiguous. Germline values: CDR1 ENHRY, CDR2 SYGVKD. Trimming removed 4 bases at V and 3 bases at J, with 4 bases between. This CDR3 has 12 amino acids. This CDR3 reads CAISAIGNTIYF. Written as DNA, the CDR3 is TGTGCCATCAGTGCAATTGGAAACACCATATATTTT.

This clonotype was observed many times. The V call is TRBV9, the J call TRBJ2-1; TRBD2 matches at 11 bases. V trimming: 4 bases; J trimming: 1 base; junction bases outside the gene matches: 13. Germline V CDR1 and CDR2: SGDLS, YYNGEE. The CDR3 consists of 19 residues. DNA of the CDR3: TGTGCCAGCAGCCTCAGAGGACCTACTAGCGGGAGTTCCTACAATGAGCAGTTCTTC. Its protein is CASSLRGPTSGSSYNEQFF.

This clonotype was detected ten times or more. The chain uses TRBV10-3 and TRBJ2-2; TRBD2 matches at 7 bases. Per the germline V gene, CDR1 is ENHRY and CDR2 is SYGVKD. The CDR3 is 16 residues long. The V and J ends lost 6 bases and 2 bases, in that order; junction bases with no gene match: 9. Written as DNA, the CDR3 is TGTGCCATCAGCCCGGCGGGAGTAGTTAACACCGGGGAGCTGTTTTTT. Amino acids: CAISPAGVVNTGELFF.

Only a few counts were recorded for this clonotype. This rearrangement joins TRBV20-1 to TRBJ2-5, with 10 nucleotides matching TRBD2. Trimming took 3 bases from V and 4 from J; bases not matched to a gene: 17. The CDR3 is 18 amino acids. Germline values: CDR1 DFQATT, CDR2 SNEGSKA (reference sequence). The CDR3, as DNA: TGCAGTGCTAGTCCAGCGGGAGGGCTGGCTATTGGTTCAGAGACCCAGTACTTC. Translating gives CSASPAGGLAIGSETQYF.